This record covers a single T cell receptor (beta chain). What it recognizes is unknown. This record comes from a study of metastatic and nonmetastatic thyroid tumors. Background on the study: From malignant and benign thyroid patients, repertoires in blood and in tumor or nodule tissue were compared.

All patients were treatment-naive before thyroid surgery. As processed by the authors: The study took CDR3 differences across clinicopathological groups and made a distant-metastasis classifier for papillary thyroid cancer from them. TCRdb re-clonotyped the PCR reads through MiXCR. TCRdb, rather than the study authors, made the V and J calls. Of more than 10,000 clones in the sample, around 33% were seen once. Germline values: CDR1 KGHDR, CDR2 SFDVKD. Trimming took off 4 bases at V and 8 bases at J, with 22 bases between the two ends. The CDR3 spans 16 residues. Study-level findings and limits: Benign nodules were reported to have significantly lower TCR beta diversity than malignant thyroid tumors, in blood and tumor.

The rearrangement links TRBV24-1 to TRBJ1-2, with a weak D call TRBD1 (6 bases). Sequencing was performed on tumor tissue. The sequence was collected from a male donor with papillary thyroid cancer or a benign thyroid nodule (not recorded which). Some clones in this sample may be carry-over from other donors' samples. The CDR3 coding sequence is TGTGCCACCAGTGACTATCAGGGGTGGGCTCTGCACGGCTACACCTTC. It encodes CATSDYQGWALHGYTF.